This is a list of T cell receptor beta chains from one sample in a study of identical twins. TCRdb used MiXCR to reprocess the 5' RACE reads, holding one entry per CDR3 protein. There are more than 200,000 distinct CDR3 sequences in the sample; around a tenth occur only once, and about 5.2% lies in the top ten. Sequencing was carried out using memory (CD45RO+) T cells sorted from blood. These TCRs come from a woman aged 18-29 years in good health. CDR3s include the opening cysteine and the closing phenylalanine or tryptophan. D genes are given only for firm matches. Only some rows state a clone size, as once, few, many or a class for expanded clones.

size	V	J	D	DNA	CDR3
.	TRBV20-1	TRBJ1-6	.	TGCAGTGCTAGGCCCGTGGGGCGAGGGTATTCACCCCTCCACTTT	CSARPVGRGYSPLHF
few	TRBV12-3/TRBV12-4	TRBJ1-1	TRBD1	TGTGCCAGCACCCTGACAGGGGGCATCACTGAAGCTTTCTTT	CASTLTGGITEAFF
many	TRBV20-1	TRBJ2-7	TRBD1	TGCAGTGCGGGACAGGGGGGCTACGAGCAGTACTTC	CSAGQGGYEQYF
few	TRBV20-1	TRBJ2-3	.	TGCAGTGCTAGCCACCAGGTTTCCACAGATACGCAGTATTTT	CSASHQVSTDTQYF
many	TRBV10-3	TRBJ2-7	.	TGTGCCATCAGTGAGCGCGACTTACGTAGGGAGCAGTACTTC	CAISERDLRREQYF
.	TRBV6-5	TRBJ2-1	.	TGTGCCAGCAGTTACGAGAGCCTCTCCTACAATGAGCAGTTCTTC	CASSYESLSYNEQFF
.	TRBV7-9	TRBJ1-2	.	TGTGCCAGCACTACGACAGGAGTCAACTATGGCTACACCTTC	CASTTTGVNYGYTF
few	TRBV12-3/TRBV12-4	TRBJ1-1	.	TGTGCCAGCAGCCCTAACAAGAACACTGAAGCTTTCTTT	CASSPNKNTEAFF
many	TRBV12-3/TRBV12-4	TRBJ2-7	TRBD1	TGTGCCAGCAGTTCAAGACAGGGGTACGAGCAGTACTTC	CASSSRQGYEQYF
many	TRBV12-3/TRBV12-4	TRBJ1-1	.	TGTGCCAGCAGTTACCGGGACAAGAGCACTGAAGCTTTCTTT	CASSYRDKSTEAFF
few	TRBV12-3/TRBV12-4	TRBJ2-1	.	TGTGCCAGCAGAACCACGACAGTGGACAATGAGCAGTTCTTC	CASRTTTVDNEQFF
many	TRBV7-2	TRBJ1-5	.	TGTGCCAGCAGCTTAGGCTCCAGCACACAGCCCCAGCATTTT	CASSLGSSTQPQHF
few	TRBV6-2/TRBV6-3	TRBJ2-2	TRBD1	TGTGCCAGCAGTTATTTTGGTAGGGGGCGCCACGGGGAGCTGTTTTTT	CASSYFGRGRHGELFF
.	TRBV20-1	TRBJ1-2	.	TGCAGTGCTCACAGGACTAACTATGGCTACACCTTC	CSAHRTNYGYTF
many	TRBV3-1	TRBJ1-2	.	TGTGCCAGCAGCCAAGATAGGCCTTGGGGCTTCGGCTACACCTTC	CASSQDRPWGFGYTF
few	TRBV6-5	TRBJ2-7	TRBD2	TGTGCCAGCAGTACTAGCGGGAGCCCGTGGTACGAGCAGTACTTC	CASSTSGSPWYEQYF
few	TRBV20-1	TRBJ1-3	.	TGCAGTGCCCGGACACGGGGGGTTTATGGAAACACCATATATTTT	CSARTRGVYGNTIYF
few	TRBV12-3/TRBV12-4	TRBJ2-7	TRBD1	TGTGCCAGCACCCATTCAGGGGGATGGGACTACGAGCAGTACTTC	CASTHSGGWDYEQYF